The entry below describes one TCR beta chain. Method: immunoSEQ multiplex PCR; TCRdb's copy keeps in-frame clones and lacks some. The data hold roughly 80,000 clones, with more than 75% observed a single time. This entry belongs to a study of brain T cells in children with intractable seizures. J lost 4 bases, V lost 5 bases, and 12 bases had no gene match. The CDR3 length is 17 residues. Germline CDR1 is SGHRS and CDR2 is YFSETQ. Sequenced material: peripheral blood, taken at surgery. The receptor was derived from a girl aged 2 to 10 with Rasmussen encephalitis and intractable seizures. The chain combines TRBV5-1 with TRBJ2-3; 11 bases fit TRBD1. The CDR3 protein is CASSQDRGLVGADTQYF. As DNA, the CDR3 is TGCGCCAGCAGTCAGGACAGGGGGCTTGTGGGTGCAGATACGCAGTATTTT.